The sequence of this T cell receptor (beta chain) was determined in a study of cytomegalovirus exposure and HLA in healthy donors. Trimming shortened V by 3 bases and J by 5 bases, and 11 bases separated the two germline ends. The CDR3 totals 14 residues. CDR1 is MRHNA and CDR2 is SNTAGT in the germline V gene. With regard to this clone: The target antigen is unknown.

Repertoires were generated with immunoSEQ multiplex PCR, while TCRdb's copy carries only in-frame clones and drops some. Of about 71,000 clones in the sample, approximately 94% were seen once. Study-wide results and limits: The listing of 150 to 200 TCR beta chains classed them as cytomegalovirus-associated. Diagnosis of cytomegalovirus status made by the classifier reportedly showed high specificity and sensitivity.

J is TRBJ2-1 and V is TRBV6-4, with D possibly TRBD1 on 6 matching bases. Sequencing was carried out using PBMCs. This sequence originates from a young woman in good health and CMV-seronegative. CDR3 amino acids: CASSDTNRDNEQFF. Here the CDR3 DNA reads TGTGCCAGCAGTGATACCAACAGGGACAATGAGCAGTTCTTC.